The 10 T cell receptor beta chains in this list originate from one sample, sequenced in a study of OX40 agonist ivuxolimab in advanced cancers. Assay used: immunoSEQ multiplex PCR; TCRdb lists only in-frame clones, some missing. Of roughly 70,000 clones listed, 75% to 85% were seen once; the top ten hold 0.4% to 0.45%. Here the sequenced sample was CD4+ or CD8+ T cells sorted from blood, taken in a trial of the OX40 agonist ivuxolimab. The receptors were gathered from an adult with an advanced solid tumor such as melanoma, head and neck, liver or kidney cancer.

This chain uses TRBV7-9 with TRBJ1-4, with 9 bases matching TRBD1. The V gene end was trimmed by 7 bases and the J gene end by 6 bases; junction bases not matched to a gene: 6. Germline CDR1 reads SEHNR; CDR2 reads FQNEAQ (reference sequence). The length of the CDR3 is 14 residues. The CDR3 DNA reads as TGTGCCAGCACTGAATGGACAGGGGATGAAAAACTGTTTTTT. This gives the protein CASTEWTGDEKLFF.

This chain joins TRBV5-3 and TRBJ2-1; D uncertain. Being an ORF, TRBV5-3 has a function that is uncertain. The CDR3 covers 17 residues. Trimming pared 3 bases from V and 5 bases from J, leaving 21 bases between. CDR3 DNA: TGTGCCAGAAGCTGGTGCCACAGCTCGAGGCTACACAATGAGCAGTTCTTC. Translated: CARSWCHSSRLHNEQFF.

The chain has TRBV10-1 and TRBJ2-7; D gene ambiguous. Trimming pared 4 bases from V and 5 bases from J, leaving 15 bases between. From germline, CDR1 is WNHNN and CDR2 SYGVQD (reference sequence). This CDR3 region has 14 residues. The CDR3 loop reads CASSGRHSPHEQYF. The CDR3 coding sequence is TGCGCCAGCAGTGGGAGACACTCACCACACGAGCAGTACTTC.

The chain employs TRBV18 and TRBJ1-2; 10 nucleotides agree with TRBD1. Germline assignment: CDR1 KGHSH and CDR2 LQKENI. The CDR3 consists of 16 residues. J lost 5 bases, V lost 5 bases, and 11 bases had no gene match. CDR3 sequence reads: CASSWDRGEGEYGYTF. In DNA, the CDR3 is TGTGCCAGCTCATGGGACAGGGGAGAAGGGGAGTATGGCTACACCTTC.

Concerning this clone itself: The junction differs from germline at one of its ends, possibly a read error. The V and J genes are TRBV19 and TRBJ1-5, with 10 bases fitting TRBD1. The CDR3 is 14 amino acids. CDR1 LNHDA and CDR2 SQIVND come from the germline V gene (reference sequence). The CDR3 sequence is CASGMTGGNQPQHF. CDR3 bases: TGTGCCAGCGGAATGACAGGGGGCAACCAGCCCCAGCATTTT.

The V and J genes are TRBV7-2 and TRBJ1-3; a weak D match, TRBD1 (6 bases). Germline V CDR1 and CDR2: SGHTA, FQGNSA. The CDR3 totals 14 residues. Trimming pared 5 bases from V and 5 bases from J, leaving 13 bases between. CDR3 protein: CASSPGTGRNTIYF. In nucleotides, the CDR3 is TGTGCCAGCAGCCCAGGCACAGGGAGAAACACCATATATTTT.

The rearrangement links TRBV5-6 to TRBJ2-7, with no clear D. V lost 5 bases and J 0 bases, leaving 15 bases between the germline ends. CDR3 size: 15 residues. Germline lookup yields CDR1 SGHDT and CDR2 YYEEEE. The CDR3 region is CASSRSGYSSYEQYF. The CDR3 DNA reads as TGTGCCAGCAGTCGCTCGGGCTATAGCTCCTACGAGCAGTACTTC.

The chain is built from TRBV11-3 and TRBJ2-3, with 16 positions matching TRBD2. Germline CDR1 and CDR2: SGHNT and YENEEA. The V and J ends lost 4 bases and 2 bases, in that order; junction bases with no gene match: 3. This CDR3 has 17 amino acids. The CDR3 is CASSSGLAGGDTDTQYF. For the CDR3, the DNA is TGTGCCAGCAGCTCGGGACTAGCGGGAGGGGACACAGATACGCAGTATTTT.

CDR3 nucleotides: TGTGCCAGCAGTTGGACAATCTACAATGAGCAGTTCTTC. It specifies CASSWTIYNEQFF. This chain links TRBV2 with TRBJ2-1; TRBD1 might be the D (5 bases). The CDR3 sequence is 13 residues long. Between the trimmed V and J ends, which lost 5 bases and 3 bases, there was a span of 8 bases. CDR1 is SNHLY, CDR2 FYNNEI, per germline.

The V gene is TRBV30, the J gene TRBJ1-2, with TRBD1 matching 7 bases. The CDR3 extends over 14 amino acids. Germline CDR1 GTSNPN, CDR2 SVGIG (reference sequence). V lost 5 bases to trimming and J lost 4 bases; unmatched junction nucleotides: 10. CDR3 residues: CAWGGQLGGYGYTF. CDR3 nucleotide sequence: TGTGCCTGGGGGGGACAGCTTGGAGGCTATGGCTACACCTTC. The full variable domain, its missing parts supplied by reference TRBV30 and TRBJ1-2, is SQTIHQWPATLVQPVGSPLSLECTVEGTSNPNLYWYRQAAGRGLQLLFYSVGIGQISSEVPQNLSASRPQDRQFILSSKKLLLSDSGFYLCAWGGQLGGYGYTFGSGTRLTVV.